The rows below give T cell receptor beta chains drawn from one sample of a study of a mutant IDH1 vaccine in newly diagnosed glioma. Profiling relied on immunoSEQ multiplex PCR, and the TCRdb table lists in-frame clones only, not all of them. The table has about 54,000 clones, roughly 80% seen once; the top ten hold roughly 19%. The source material was PBMCs, sampled from a glioma patient treated with radiotherapy, temozolomide or both. The source of these receptors is a man younger than 30 with glioma. The CDR3 runs from the conserved cysteine through the conserved F or W. D genes are given only for firm matches. For some rows the clone size is stated as once, few or many, or as a class when expanded; others skip it.

j_gene | abundance | v_gene | d_gene | CDR3nt | CDR3aa
TRBJ1-2 | NA | TRBV5-1 | NA | TGCGCCAGCAGCCGTACCACTACCTATGGCTACACCTTC | CASSRTTTYGYTF
TRBJ2-7 | NA | TRBV6-4 | TRBD2 | TGTGCCAGCAGTGCAACTAGCGGGGGTTACGAGCAGTACTTC | CASSATSGGYEQYF
TRBJ1-2 | NA | TRBV7-9 | NA | TGTGCCAGCAGCCGGGACATTAACTATGGCTACACCTTC | CASSRDINYGYTF
TRBJ2-6 | NA | TRBV7-8 | NA | TGTGCCAGCAGCTCAGGAGGTGGGGCCAACGTCCTGACTTTC | CASSSGGGANVLTF
TRBJ1-2 | NA | TRBV18 | NA | TGTGCCAGCTCACCACAACGGCCAGGATGGGATGGCTACACCTTC | CASSPQRPGWDGYTF
TRBJ2-7 | NA | TRBV28 | NA | TGTGCCAGCACCACCAGGGTGGGCGAGCAGTACTTC | CASTTRVGEQYF
TRBJ1-1 | NA | TRBV10-3 | TRBD1 | TGTGCCATCAGTGGGATATACAGGGGGGGGAACACTGAAGCTTTCTTT | CAISGIYRGGNTEAFF
TRBJ2-7 | NA | TRBV4-3 | NA | TGCGCCAGCAGCCAAGACAGGGCGGCGGTCTACGAGCAGTACTTC | CASSQDRAAVYEQYF
TRBJ1-1 | few | TRBV4-2 | NA | TGTGCCAGCAGCCAGCACTGGGGAAGCGGGACTCAAAACACTGAAGCTTTCTTT | CASSQHWGSGTQNTEAFF
TRBJ2-7 | NA | TRBV5-5 | NA | TGTGCCAGCAGCTCCCTCGTGTTTACCTACGAGCAGTACTTC | CASSSLVFTYEQYF
TRBJ1-1 | NA | TRBV10-2 | NA | TGCGCCAGCAGTGAGTCGGCAGCCATGAACACTGAAGCTTTCTTT | CASSESAAMNTEAFF
TRBJ1-1 | NA | TRBV18 | NA | TGTGCCAGCTCCTACGGTCCGGGGACTGAAGCTTTCTTT | CASSYGPGTEAFF
TRBJ1-1 | NA | TRBV6-5 | NA | TGTGCCAGCAGTAAGGGCGAGAACACTGAAGCTTTCTTT | CASSKGENTEAFF
TRBJ2-7 | once | TRBV7-6 | NA | TGTGCCAGCGCCCTCGGTAGCGGTTTTTCCTACGAGCAGTACTTC | CASALGSGFSYEQYF
TRBJ1-4 | NA | TRBV19 | NA | TGTGCCAGTAGTATAGGCAGGGTCCGTGAAAAACTGTTTTTT | CASSIGRVREKLFF
TRBJ1-1 | NA | TRBV7-2 | TRBD1 | TGTGCCAGCAGCTGGGTAATCGGACAGGGGGCAGTGGGAGCTTTCTTT | CASSWVIGQGAVGAFF
TRBJ2-7 | NA | TRBV29-1 | NA | TGCAGCGTTGAACTAATGGAGGTACAGTACTTC | CSVELMEVQYF
TRBJ1-5 | NA | TRBV7-2 | NA | TGTGCCAGCAGCTTAGTATTAGGCAGCAATCAGCCCCAGCATTTT | CASSLVLGSNQPQHF
TRBJ2-5 | NA | TRBV5-1 | TRBD2 | TGCGCCAGCAGCTCGACCCCGACTAGCATGGGGGAGACCCAGTACTTC | CASSSTPTSMGETQYF
TRBJ1-1 | NA | TRBV13 | NA | TGTGCCAGCAGCCAAACCCCCGGGGACACTGAAGCTTTCTTT | CASSQTPGDTEAFF
TRBJ1-4 | NA | TRBV11-2 | TRBD1 | TGTGCCACTAAGGACAGGGGGAATGAAAAACTGTTTTTT | CATKDRGNEKLFF
TRBJ2-7 | many | TRBV4-2 | TRBD1 | TGTGCCAGTAGGACAGGGGGCTTCGAGCAGTACTTC | CASRTGGFEQYF
TRBJ1-4 | NA | TRBV7-2 | NA | TGTGCCAGCAGTTACGCGTCGGCCGCAACTAATGAAAAACTGTTTTTT | CASSYASAATNEKLFF
TRBJ1-4 | NA | TRBV5-8 | TRBD1 | TGTGCCAGCAGCTTAACAGGGGGGATCGGTGAAAAACTGTTTTTT | CASSLTGGIGEKLFF
TRBJ1-1 | NA | TRBV6-1 | NA | TGTGCCAGCAGTCATCGTAGTGAAGCTTTCTTT | CASSHRSEAFF
TRBJ2-2 | NA | TRBV6-1 | NA | TGTGCCAGCAGGGTTTTCGGGGAGCTGTTTTTT | CASRVFGELFF
TRBJ1-2 | few | TRBV4-3 | TRBD1 | TGCGCCAGCAGCCAAGACCTGCAGGGGGCGCTTATGGATGGCTACACCTTC | CASSQDLQGALMDGYTF
TRBJ1-5 | NA | TRBV4-3 | NA | TGCGCCAGCAGCCAAGATAATGGGGGATGGCAGCCCCAGCATTTT | CASSQDNGGWQPQHF
TRBJ2-7 | NA | TRBV19 | NA | TGTGCGAGTGGGGAGTTCTACGAGCAGTACTTC | CASGEFYEQYF
TRBJ2-6 | few | TRBV4-3 | NA | TGCGCCAGCAGCCAAGACAGGTCCTCTGGGGCCAACGTCCTGACTTTC | CASSQDRSSGANVLTF
TRBJ2-7 | NA | TRBV6-6 | TRBD2 | TGTGCCAGCAGCTCCGGGACTAGCGGTTCCTACGAGCAGTACTTC | CASSSGTSGSYEQYF
TRBJ1-6 | NA | TRBV11-3 | TRBD1 | TGTGCCAGCAGCCGACAGGGGGGAAATTCACCCCTCCACTTT | CASSRQGGNSPLHF
TRBJ1-2 | NA | TRBV29-1 | NA | TGCAGCGTTGAAGCGAGCTGGGGGGGATTGGTAGGGTATGGCTACACCTTC | CSVEASWGGLVGYGYTF
TRBJ1-2 | NA | TRBV7-9 | NA | TGTGCCAGCAGCCTCATAGAAAGGGACGGCTACACCTTC | CASSLIERDGYTF
TRBJ1-3 | NA | TRBV6-7 | NA | TGTGCCAGCAGTCGAAGCGCCGGAAACACCATATATTTT | CASSRSAGNTIYF
TRBJ1-1 | few | TRBV5-1 | NA | TGCGCCAGCAGCCCCGGGCGACAGGAGGCGAAGAACACTGAAGCTTTCTTT | CASSPGRQEAKNTEAFF
TRBJ2-4 | NA | TRBV6-5 | TRBD1 | TGTGCCAGCAGTTCGGACAGGGACGCCAAAAACATTCAGTACTTC | CASSSDRDAKNIQYF